Shown below are 20 T cell receptor beta chains from a single sample sequenced in a study of lymphopenia after photon versus proton radiotherapy. Clones were read by immunoSEQ multiplex PCR, and TCRdb kept only the in-frame ones, dropping some. The data contain approximately 91,000 clones, about four fifths of them singletons. The material was peripheral blood, obtained from a patient treated with proton-based radiotherapy. These receptors all come from a man in his 60s with pancreatic cancer.

The gene calls are TRBV9 and TRBJ2-1; the match to TRBD2 covers 9 bases. Germline V gene sequence: CDR1 SGDLS, CDR2 YYNGEE. V was pared by 0 bases and J by 4 bases, with 2 bases of the junction left unmatched. CDR3 length equals 15 residues. The CDR3 loop reads CASSVGSGSYNEQFF. For the CDR3, the DNA is TGTGCCAGCAGCGTAGGTAGCGGGAGTTACAATGAGCAGTTCTTC.

DNA of the CDR3: TGTGCCAGCAGTCGGACTAGCGGGCCCTACGAGCAGTACTTC. Amino acids: CASSRTSGPYEQYF. The chain recombines TRBV5-4 with TRBJ2-7, with 11 bases lining up with TRBD2. V shed 5 bases, J shed 2 bases, and the junction held 3 bases outside the gene matches. The CDR3 length is 14 residues. Looked up from germline, CDR1 is SGHNT and CDR2 is YYREEE (reference sequence).

The chain carries TRBV5-4 and TRBJ1-2; D is unclear. V gave up 2 bases and J gave up 4 bases, with 12 bases separating them. CDR1 is SGHNT, CDR2 YYREEE, per germline (reference sequence). The CDR3 consists of 14 residues. The CDR3 sequence is CASSFPGPPYGYTF. The CDR3 region has the DNA TGTGCCAGCAGCTTTCCCGGACCCCCCTATGGCTACACCTTC.

The rearrangement uses TRBV6-6 and TRBJ1-1; D gene unclear. Germline lookup yields CDR1 MNHNY and CDR2 SVGAGI (reference sequence). Trimming took off 6 bases at V and 7 bases at J, with 15 bases between the two ends. The CDR3 extends over 13 amino acids. The CDR3 DNA is TGTGCCAGCAGACCCCGGACGAAGAGTGAAGCTTTCTTT. Its protein product is CASRPRTKSEAFF.

The CDR3 DNA follows: TGTGCCAGCAGGCCTCCCTCGAGGAATACGCAGTATTTT. Its translation is CASRPPSRNTQYF. The chain is built from TRBV7-2 and TRBJ2-3; no definite D call. The germline CDR1 and CDR2 sequences are SGHTA and FQGNSA. The CDR3 has 13 residues. Trimming took off 6 bases at V and 7 bases at J, with 14 bases between the two ends.

This rearrangement joins TRBV2 to TRBJ1-5, with 8 bases fitting TRBD1. The CDR3 covers 14 residues. With 2 bases clipped from V and 6 bases from J, the junction kept 3 bases outside the gene matches. Germline-derived CDR1 and CDR2 are SNHLY and FYNNEI. As DNA, the CDR3 is TGTGCCAGCAGTGAAAGACAGGGGATTCAGCCCCAGCATTTT. This sequence encodes CASSERQGIQPQHF.

V is TRBV11-2 and J is TRBJ2-1; 9 bases are shared with TRBD2. Germline CDR1 SGHAT, CDR2 FQNNGV. This CDR3 region has 14 residues. V lost 4 bases to trimming and J lost 9 bases; unmatched junction nucleotides: 7. The CDR3 reads CASSSAGGSSEQFF. In DNA, the CDR3 is TGTGCCAGCAGCTCAGCGGGAGGTTCCTCTGAGCAGTTCTTC.

The chain uses TRBV11-3 and TRBJ2-7, with D tentatively TRBD1 (6 bases). This CDR3 is 16 amino acids long. Germline loops: CDR1 SGHNT, CDR2 YENEEA. Trimming cost V 5 bases and J 4 bases, with 21 bases left between them. The CDR3: CASSLRVGTSNYEQYF. DNA of the CDR3: TGTGCCAGCAGCCTTAGGGTAGGGACAAGCAATTACGAGCAGTACTTC.

The rearrangement links TRBV7-9 to TRBJ2-1; no firm D call. Germline V lookup: CDR1 SEHNR, CDR2 FQNEAQ (reference sequence). Deletions cut 5 bases from V and 3 bases from J, with 14 bases between. This CDR3 contains 15 residues. The DNA for the CDR3 is TGTGCCAGCAGCATGCTAGGGCCCTACTACAATGAGCAGTTCTTC. Residues: CASSMLGPYYNEQFF.

The J gene is TRBJ1-5, the V gene TRBV19; D unclear. V dropped 4 bases and J dropped 6 bases, with 13 bases sitting between them. Germline CDR1 LNHDA, CDR2 SQIVND (reference sequence). The CDR3 sequence is 14 residues long. The DNA for the CDR3 is TGTGCCAGTAGTAGGAGGCCCCCCCCTCAGCCCCAGCATTTT. This translates into CASSRRPPPQPQHF.

This clone was detected only a few times. The chain couples TRBV15 to TRBJ2-5; 10 nucleotides match TRBD1. V was pared by 4 bases and J by 2 bases, with 25 bases of the junction left unmatched. Looked up from germline, CDR1 is LNHNV and CDR2 is YYDKDF (reference sequence). The CDR3 runs 22 residues. The chain's CDR3 is CATSNRDRGRFVRAASQETQYF. The CDR3 DNA reads TGTGCCACCAGCAACCGGGACAGGGGTAGGTTTGTCCGAGCGGCGAGTCAAGAGACCCAGTACTTC.

The V and J genes are TRBV18 and TRBJ2-1; TRBD2 matches 10 bases. Germline assignment: CDR1 KGHSH and CDR2 LQKENI. V lost 0 bases, J lost 5 bases, and 10 bases stayed unmatched. This CDR3 region has 18 residues. CDR3 protein: CASSPPLRRTSGNNEQFF. CDR3 DNA: TGTGCCAGCTCACCACCGCTTCGCAGGACTAGCGGCAACAATGAGCAGTTCTTC.

This chain uses TRBV5-4 with TRBJ1-1; 7 bases line up with TRBD1. V dropped 4 bases and J dropped 3; count of bases not matched to a gene: 6. The length of the CDR3 is 14 residues. Germline CDR1 is SGHNT and CDR2 is YYREEE (reference sequence). The CDR3 DNA is TGTGCCAGCAGCACCTGGGACAGACACACTGAAGCTTTCTTT. Translated: CASSTWDRHTEAFF.

This clone was seen a few times. The chain combines TRBV19 with TRBJ1-1, with 9 bases aligning to TRBD1. Germline V CDR1 and CDR2: LNHDA, SQIVND (reference sequence). This CDR3 spans 14 amino acids. V shed 5 bases and J 3 bases; nucleotides not matched to a gene: 4. The CDR3 bases are TGTGCCAGTAGTGTCTGGGACAGGGACACTGAAGCTTTCTTT. Residues: CASSVWDRDTEAFF.

The chain has TRBV11-2 and TRBJ2-3; tentatively, D is TRBD2 (6 bases). The CDR3 covers 13 residues. V shed 6 bases and J shed 2 bases, with 9 bases lying between them. Germline V gives CDR1 SGHAT, CDR2 FQNNGV. CDR3 sequence: CASRGGITDTQYF. CDR3 nucleotide sequence: TGTGCCAGCAGGGGAGGTATCACAGATACGCAGTATTTT.

This clone was picked up one time. The chain has TRBV6-1 and TRBJ2-3, with D hard to call. Per germline, CDR1 MNHNS and CDR2 SASEGT. Trimming shortened V by 2 bases and J by 3 bases, and 9 bases separated the two germline ends. The CDR3 length is 14 residues. The CDR3 DNA reads TGTGCCAGCAGTGAACTTTTAAGGACAGATACGCAGTATTTT. Its protein is CASSELLRTDTQYF.

V gene TRBV27 combines with J gene TRBJ2-1; D gene unclear. CDR1 is MNHEY and CDR2 is SMNVEV in the germline V gene (reference sequence). The CDR3 is made up of 13 amino acids. Trimming removed 3 bases from V and 9 bases from J, with 12 bases in between. CDR3 protein: CASSLRRSVEQFF. CDR3 bases: TGTGCCAGCAGTTTGAGGAGATCTGTTGAGCAGTTCTTC.

With regard to this clone: Other DNA variants within this sample encode the same CDR3. The J gene is TRBJ2-7, the V gene TRBV4-1; 8 bases fit TRBD2. This CDR3 contains 15 residues. J was trimmed by 4 bases and V by 4 bases; bases with no gene match: 9. Germline CDR1 MGHRA, CDR2 YSYEKL. The CDR3 nucleotides are TGCGCCAGCAGCCCTACCGGGACTAGGGGGTACGAGCAGTACTTC. Its protein product is CASSPTGTRGYEQYF.

The chain couples TRBV9 to TRBJ1-1; a possible D gene is TRBD1 (5 bases). The CDR3 has 15 amino acids. Trimming took 4 bases from V and 1 from J, leaving 14 bases between them. Per the germline V gene, CDR1 is SGDLS and CDR2 is YYNGEE. The CDR3: CASSPRGGKNTEAFF. Written as DNA, the CDR3 is TGTGCCAGCAGCCCCCGCGGGGGTAAGAACACTGAAGCTTTCTTT.

The J gene is TRBJ2-1, the V gene TRBV18; 13 positions agree with TRBD2. Looked up from germline, CDR1 is KGHSH and CDR2 is LQKENI. The J segment lost 7 bases and the V segment lost 3 bases, leaving 6 bases of the junction unmatched. The CDR3 covers 16 residues. In nucleotides, the CDR3 is TGTGCCAGCTCACCCCTCGGGACTAGCGGGATAAATGAGCAGTTCTTC. It codes for CASSPLGTSGINEQFF.